The clone carrying this TCR beta chain was picked up a small number of times. What it binds is unknown. This sample stems from a study of human T cells and chemical hapten exposure. About the research overall: TCR yield per sample varied, mainly due to pooled library volumes.

It was the library that attached unique molecular identifiers to individual cDNA molecules. Original processing methods: There were a median of roughly 100,000 TCRs per sample, with a range from roughly 23,224 to 690,600. TCRdb re-analysed the RACE reads in MiXCR, keeping a single row per CDR3 protein. The V and J calls were not made by the authors but by TCRdb's processing. The sample shows 60,000 to 80,000 distinct CDR3 sequences, about 6% of them seen only once. Points from the study as a whole: Following DPC sensitization, TCRs present above 1 in 1000 frequency showed no change.

As for time point: healthy volunteer bleed at 6 weeks. The authors' total RNA extraction used unfractionated whole blood. What was sequenced was whole blood. The clonotype was recovered from a female donor in good health. Some clones in this sample may be carry-over from other donors' samples.

The CDR3 sequence is CASSLVAGEQFF. In nucleotides, the CDR3 is TGTGCCAGCAGCTTAGTAGCGGGCGAGCAGTTCTTC. The chain joins TRBV7-9 to TRBJ2-1; the match to TRBD2 covers 7 bases. This CDR3 is built from 12 residues. The germline V gene encodes CDR1 SEHNR and CDR2 FQNEAQ (reference sequence). The V and J ends lost 1 base and 10 bases, in that order; junction bases with no gene match: 1.